Given below is one T cell receptor beta chain in context. Its antigen is as yet unknown. The data are from a study of shared clonotypes between healthy human individuals. Study in general: The cohort comprised a couple of women and a few men. Their ages spanned 18 to 49 years. Each donor contributed plates that comprised three CD4 naive, three CD4 memory, two CD8 naive and one CD8 memory. The study's findings and limits: Represented diversity, genetic and exposure-history alike, was limited by few donors.

CDR3 length: 14 amino acids. Trimming cost V 1 base and J 4 bases, with 9 bases left between them. Per germline, CDR1 SGHTA and CDR2 FQGNSA. The CD4+ fraction was divided into a CD45RA+ naive subset and a CD45RA-negative memory subset. Assay: immunoSEQ multiplex PCR; the TCRdb copy retains only in-frame clones and omits some. The sample yields about 1.5 million clones, 95% to 99% seen once. V usage is TRBV7-2 and J usage is TRBJ2-3, with unresolved D. The source material was naive CD4+ T cells sorted from blood. Subset: CD45RA+ positively selected. The sequence was obtained from a man aged 25-45 years in good health. The CDR3 DNA reads TGTGCCAGCAGCTTAGGATTGCTGTCAGATACGCAGTATTTT. Its translation is CASSLGLLSDTQYF.